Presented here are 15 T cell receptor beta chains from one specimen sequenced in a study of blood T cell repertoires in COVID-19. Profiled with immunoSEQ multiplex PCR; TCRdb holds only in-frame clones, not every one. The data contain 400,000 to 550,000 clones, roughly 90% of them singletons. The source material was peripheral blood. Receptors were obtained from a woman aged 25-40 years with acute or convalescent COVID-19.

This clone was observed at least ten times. CDR3 amino acids: CASSLWDRGSGYTF. CDR3 bases: TGTGCCAGCAGCTTATGGGACAGGGGGTCCGGCTACACCTTC. V is TRBV11-2 and J is TRBJ1-2, with 11 positions matching TRBD1. J lost 8 bases, V lost 2 bases, and 4 bases had no gene match. The germline V gene encodes CDR1 SGHAT and CDR2 FQNNGV. This CDR3 region has 14 residues.

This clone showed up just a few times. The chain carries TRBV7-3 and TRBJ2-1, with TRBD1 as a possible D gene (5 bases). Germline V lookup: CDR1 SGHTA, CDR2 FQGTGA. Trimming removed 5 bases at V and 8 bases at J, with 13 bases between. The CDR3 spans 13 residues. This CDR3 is CASSPPGKDEQFF. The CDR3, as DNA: TGTGCCAGCAGCCCCCCAGGGAAGGATGAGCAGTTCTTC.

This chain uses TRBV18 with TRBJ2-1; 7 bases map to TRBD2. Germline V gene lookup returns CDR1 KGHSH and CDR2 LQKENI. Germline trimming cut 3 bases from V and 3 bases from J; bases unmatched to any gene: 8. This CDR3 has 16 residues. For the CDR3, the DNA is TGTGCCAGCTCACCTGGCCAGCGGGGATTCTACAATGAGCAGTTCTTC. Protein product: CASSPGQRGFYNEQFF.

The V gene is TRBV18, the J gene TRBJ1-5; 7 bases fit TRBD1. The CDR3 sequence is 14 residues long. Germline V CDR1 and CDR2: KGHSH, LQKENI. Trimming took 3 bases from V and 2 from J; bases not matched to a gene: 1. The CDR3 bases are TGTGCCAGCTCACCTACAGGGGGCAATCAGCCCCAGCATTTT. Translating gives CASSPTGGNQPQHF.

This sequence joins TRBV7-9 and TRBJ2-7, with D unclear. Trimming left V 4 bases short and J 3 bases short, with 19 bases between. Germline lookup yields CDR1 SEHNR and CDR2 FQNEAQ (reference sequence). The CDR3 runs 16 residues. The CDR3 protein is CASSSTEALAHYEQYF. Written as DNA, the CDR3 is TGTGCCAGCAGCTCGACCGAGGCGTTGGCACACTACGAGCAGTACTTC.

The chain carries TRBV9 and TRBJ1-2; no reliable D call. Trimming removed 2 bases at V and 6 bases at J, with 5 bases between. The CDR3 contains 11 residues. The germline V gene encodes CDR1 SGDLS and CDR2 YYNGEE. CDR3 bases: TGTGCCAGCAGCGTCGGGGATGGCTACACCTTC. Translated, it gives CASSVGDGYTF.

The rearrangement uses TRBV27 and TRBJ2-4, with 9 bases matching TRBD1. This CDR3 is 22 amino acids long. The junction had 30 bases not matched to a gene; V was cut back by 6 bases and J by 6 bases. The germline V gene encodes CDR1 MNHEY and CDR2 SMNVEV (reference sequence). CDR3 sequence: CASSPRSSRGTRTPGQGNIQYF. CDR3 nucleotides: TGTGCCAGCAGCCCCCGGTCCTCGAGGGGTACACGGACACCGGGACAGGGAAACATTCAGTACTTC.

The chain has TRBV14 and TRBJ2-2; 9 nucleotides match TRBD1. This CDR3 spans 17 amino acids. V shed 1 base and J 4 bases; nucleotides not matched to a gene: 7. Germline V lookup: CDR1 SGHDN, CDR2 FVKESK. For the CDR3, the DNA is TGTGCCAGCAGCCAAGTCTCCGGGACAGGGTTCACCGGGGAGCTGTTTTTT. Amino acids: CASSQVSGTGFTGELFF.

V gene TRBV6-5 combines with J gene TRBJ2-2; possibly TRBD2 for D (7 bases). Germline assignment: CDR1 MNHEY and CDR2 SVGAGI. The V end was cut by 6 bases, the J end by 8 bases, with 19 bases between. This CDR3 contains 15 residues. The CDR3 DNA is TGTGCCAGCAGGCCGAAAGGGGGGGGGCGAGGGGAGCTGTTTTTT. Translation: CASRPKGGGRGELFF.

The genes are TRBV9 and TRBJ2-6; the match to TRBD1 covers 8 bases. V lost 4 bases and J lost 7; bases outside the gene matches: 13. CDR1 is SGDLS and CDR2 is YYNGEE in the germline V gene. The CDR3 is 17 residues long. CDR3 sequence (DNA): TGTGCCAGCAGCTCAACCACTACAGGGGGTGTAGCCAACGTCCTGACTTTC. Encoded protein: CASSSTTTGGVANVLTF.

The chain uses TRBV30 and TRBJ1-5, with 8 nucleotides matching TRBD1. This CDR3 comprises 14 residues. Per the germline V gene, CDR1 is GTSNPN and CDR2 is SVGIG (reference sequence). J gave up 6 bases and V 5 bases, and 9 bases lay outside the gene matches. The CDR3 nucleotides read TGTGCCTGGTCTTTAGGACAGGGAAGTCAGCCCCAGCATTTT. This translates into CAWSLGQGSQPQHF.

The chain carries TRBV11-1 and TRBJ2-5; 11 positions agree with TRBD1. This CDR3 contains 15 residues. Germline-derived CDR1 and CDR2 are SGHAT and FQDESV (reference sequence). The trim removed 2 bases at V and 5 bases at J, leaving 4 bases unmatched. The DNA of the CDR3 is TGTGCCAGCAGCTTACGGACAGGGGGCTGGGAGACCCAGTACTTC. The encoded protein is CASSLRTGGWETQYF.

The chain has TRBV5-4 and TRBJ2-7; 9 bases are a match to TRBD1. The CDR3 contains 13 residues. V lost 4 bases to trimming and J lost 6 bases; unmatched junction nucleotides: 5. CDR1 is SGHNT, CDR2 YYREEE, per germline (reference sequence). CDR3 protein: CASSQTGGAEQYF. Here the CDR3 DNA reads TGTGCCAGCAGCCAAACAGGGGGCGCCGAGCAGTACTTC. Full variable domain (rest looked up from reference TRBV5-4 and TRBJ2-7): ETGVTQSPTHLIKTRGQQVTLRCSSQSGHNTVSWYQQALGQGPQFIFQYYREEENGRGNFPPRFSGLQFPNYSSELNVNALELDDSALYLCASSQTGGAEQYFGPGTRLTVT.

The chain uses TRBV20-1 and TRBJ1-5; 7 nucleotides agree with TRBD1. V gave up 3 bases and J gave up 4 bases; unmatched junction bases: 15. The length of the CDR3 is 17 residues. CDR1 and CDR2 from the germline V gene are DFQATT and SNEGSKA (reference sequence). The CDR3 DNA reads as TGCAGTGCTAGTGAACGGACAGGTAGACCTCTAAATCAGCCCCAGCATTTT. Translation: CSASERTGRPLNQPQHF.

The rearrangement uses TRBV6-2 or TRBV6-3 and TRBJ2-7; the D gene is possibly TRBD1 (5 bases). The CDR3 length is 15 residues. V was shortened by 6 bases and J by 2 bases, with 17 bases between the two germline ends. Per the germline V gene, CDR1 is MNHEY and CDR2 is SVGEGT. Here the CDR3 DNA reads TGTGCCAGCAGCGACACAGGCTATATAACCTACGAGCAGTACTTC. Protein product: CASSDTGYITYEQYF.